A single sample is the source of the 21 T cell receptor beta chains below, sequenced in a study of cytomegalovirus exposure and HLA in healthy donors. This table comes from immunoSEQ multiplex PCR, and its TCRdb copy is limited to in-frame clones, with some not included. The repertoire includes some 49,000 clones, about 90% of them detected once, and almost 1.5% sits in the top ten. Sequencing was performed on PBMCs. The source of these receptors is a young man in good health and CMV-seronegative.

This chain uses TRBV28 with TRBJ1-1; 9 bases match TRBD1. This CDR3 spans 15 amino acids. Germline V lookup: CDR1 MDHEN, CDR2 SYDVKM. V dropped 6 bases and J dropped 2; count of bases not matched to a gene: 7. The CDR3 DNA is TGTGCCAGCAGGCTTCCGGGACAGGGAAACACTGAAGCTTTCTTT. It is translated as CASRLPGQGNTEAFF.

The V and J genes are TRBV11-2 and TRBJ1-5, with 8 bases that match TRBD1. The CDR3 contains 13 residues. J gave up 5 bases and V 6 bases, and 3 bases lay outside the gene matches. Looked up from germline, CDR1 is SGHAT and CDR2 is FQNNGV. CDR3 amino acids: CASRGTGDQPQHF. In nucleotides, the CDR3 is TGTGCCAGCAGAGGGACAGGAGATCAGCCCCAGCATTTT.

The V gene is TRBV19, the J gene TRBJ2-7, with 8 bases fitting TRBD2. The CDR3 totals 15 residues. With 5 bases clipped from V and 0 bases from J, the junction kept 6 bases outside the gene matches. The V gene's germline CDR1 is LNHDA and CDR2 SQIVND (reference sequence). The CDR3 reads CASSAGLAHSYEQYF. The CDR3 DNA is TGTGCCAGTAGTGCTGGACTAGCCCACTCCTACGAGCAGTACTTC.

The chain has TRBV28 and TRBJ2-5, with 7 bases aligning to TRBD1. Germline CDR1 and CDR2: MDHEN and SYDVKM. V lost 3 bases and J lost 3; bases outside the gene matches: 13. This CDR3 has 17 residues. CDR3 residues: CASSFWPSRGKKETQYF. The CDR3 DNA is TGTGCCAGCAGTTTTTGGCCATCCAGGGGGAAAAAAGAGACCCAGTACTTC.

This clone showed up just once. V gene TRBV4-1 combines with J gene TRBJ2-3; maybe TRBD2 (5 bases). The V end was cut by 3 bases, the J end by 2 bases, with 12 bases between. The CDR3 runs to 15 residues. Germline CDR1 is MGHRA and CDR2 is YSYEKL. The CDR3 protein is CASSQGGFFTDTQYF. In nucleotides, the CDR3 is TGCGCCAGCAGCCAGGGCGGGTTCTTCACAGATACGCAGTATTTT.

V gene TRBV10-1 combines with J gene TRBJ2-2; D remains ambiguous. Germline V gene sequence: CDR1 WNHNN, CDR2 SYGVQD (reference sequence). This CDR3 has 14 amino acids. Trimming stripped 2 bases from V and 7 bases from J, with 11 bases between. The CDR3 loop is CASSEDFPRGELFF. The CDR3 DNA sequence: TGCGCCAGCAGTGAGGATTTTCCGCGCGGGGAGCTGTTTTTT.

The genes are TRBV9 and TRBJ2-7; 12 bases line up with TRBD1. The CDR3 has 16 amino acids. V trimming: 4 bases; J trimming: 6 bases; junction bases outside the gene matches: 11. Germline-derived CDR1 and CDR2 are SGDLS and YYNGEE. The CDR3 bases are TGTGCCAGCAGCCCCCGTCCGGGGACAGGGGGCCTCGAGCAGTACTTC. It specifies CASSPRPGTGGLEQYF.

Points on this clone: The identical CDR3 is also encoded by other nucleotide sequences in the sample. The chain has TRBV5-1 and TRBJ2-7; 7 bases are a match to TRBD1. With V trimmed by 0 bases and J by 2 bases, 2 bases remained unmatched. The CDR3 loop spans 14 amino acids. Germline-derived CDR1 and CDR2 are SGHRS and YFSETQ. The CDR3 DNA sequence: TGCGCCAGCAGCTTGGCGGGACAGACCTACGAGCAGTACTTC. Translation: CASSLAGQTYEQYF.

The gene calls are TRBV6-5 and TRBJ2-7; 8 bases map to TRBD1. The trim removed 6 bases at V and 2 bases at J, leaving 9 bases unmatched. The CDR3 sequence is 15 residues long. Germline V gives CDR1 MNHEY, CDR2 SVGAGI. CDR3 nucleotides: TGTGCCAGCAGACGTCGACAGGGGTTGACCTACGAGCAGTACTTC. Translating it yields CASRRRQGLTYEQYF.

The rearrangement joins TRBV23-1 to TRBJ2-1, with TRBD2 identical over 7 bases. TRBV23-1 belongs to the ORF category, with a function that is uncertain. Trimming cost V 3 bases and J 7 bases; bases outside gene matches: 30. The CDR3 totals 22 residues. DNA for the CDR3: TGCGCCAGCAGTCAGACGGCACCCCAGGACCCTCGGACTAGGAGATCATCAAATGAGCAGTTCTTC. As protein: CASSQTAPQDPRTRRSSNEQFF.

This rearrangement joins TRBV30 to TRBJ2-5, with TRBD1 identical over 7 bases. V shed 0 bases and J 5 bases; nucleotides not matched to a gene: 9. CDR3 length: 15 residues. Germline V gene sequence: CDR1 GTSNPN, CDR2 SVGIG (reference sequence). Here the CDR3 DNA reads TGTGCCTGGAGTGTACGAGGGGGCCTAGGTGAGACCCAGTACTTC. This translates into CAWSVRGGLGETQYF.

V is TRBV2 and J is TRBJ1-1; 10 bases are shared with TRBD1. V trimming: 6 bases; J trimming: 9 bases; junction bases outside the gene matches: 7. CDR3 length: 13 residues. CDR1 is SNHLY, CDR2 FYNNEI, per germline. The CDR3, as DNA: TGTGCCAGCAGAGGGACAGGGGCTCCACAAGCTTTCTTT. Protein: CASRGTGAPQAFF.

The chain carries TRBV19 and TRBJ2-5; 9 nucleotides agree with TRBD2. Losses at the gene ends were 3 bases for V and 5 bases for J; bases not matched to a gene: 7. This CDR3 is 15 amino acids long. In germline, CDR1 is LNHDA, CDR2 SQIVND (reference sequence). The CDR3 DNA sequence: TGTGCCAGTAGTATGGGGCTAGCGGGAACGGAGACCCAGTACTTC. It is translated as CASSMGLAGTETQYF. Combining the CDR3 with reference TRBV19 and TRBJ2-5 gives the whole variable domain DGGITQSPKYLFRKEGQNVTLSCEQNLNHDAMYWYRQDPGQGLRLIYYSQIVNDFQKGDIAEGYSVSREKKESFPLTVTSAQKNPTAFYLCASSMGLAGTETQYFGPGTRLLVL.

The rearrangement links TRBV7-3 to TRBJ2-5, with a weak D call TRBD1 (6 bases). The CDR3 length is 16 residues. Trimming took 6 bases from V and 0 from J, leaving 17 bases between them. Germline values: CDR1 SGHTA, CDR2 FQGTGA. CDR3 bases: TGTGCCAGCAGGCAACCGGGACACCCGAACCAAGAGACCCAGTACTTC. It is translated as CASRQPGHPNQETQYF.

V usage is TRBV19 and J usage is TRBJ1-5; possibly TRBD1 for D (6 bases). This CDR3 is built from 14 residues. The ends were cut back, 4 bases at V and 4 bases at J, with 11 bases in the middle. Germline CDR1 is LNHDA and CDR2 is SQIVND (reference sequence). This chain's CDR3 is CASSTDGQNQPQHF. In DNA, the CDR3 is TGTGCCAGTAGTACGGACGGACAGAATCAGCCCCAGCATTTT.

The chain recombines TRBV11-2 with TRBJ2-3, with D perhaps TRBD2 (5 bases). V gave up 4 bases and J gave up 2 bases, with 13 bases separating them. CDR3 size: 15 residues. In germline, CDR1 is SGHAT, CDR2 FQNNGV. The CDR3 sequence: CASSYLADITDTQYF. In nucleotides, the CDR3 is TGTGCCAGCAGCTATCTAGCAGATATCACAGATACGCAGTATTTT. Together with reference TRBV11-2 and TRBJ2-3, the CDR3 gives the full variable domain: EAGVAQSPRYKIIEKRQSVAFWCNPISGHATLYWYQQILGQGPKLLIQFQNNGVVDDSQLPKDRFSAERLKGVDSTLKIQPAKLEDSAVYLCASSYLADITDTQYFGPGTRLTVL.

The chain is built from TRBV5-1 and TRBJ1-2; possibly TRBD1 for D (5 bases). The CDR3 spans 15 residues. The germline gives CDR1 SGHRS, CDR2 YFSETQ. Trimming cost V 0 bases and J 4 bases, with 13 bases left between them. For the CDR3, the DNA is TGCGCCAGCAGCTTGGAGGGGATATCGGGCTATGGCTACACCTTC. It codes for CASSLEGISGYGYTF.

The chain uses TRBV7-8 and TRBJ2-1; D perhaps matches TRBD1 (5 bases). V was shortened by 1 base and J by 8 bases, with 12 bases between the two germline ends. Germline lookup yields CDR1 SGHVS and CDR2 FQNEAQ. This CDR3 is 14 amino acids long. In DNA form, the CDR3 reads TGTGCCAGCAGCTTAGTGGGGCTAGGGGATGAGCAGTTCTTC. It specifies CASSLVGLGDEQFF.

J is TRBJ2-3 and V is TRBV7-9; D unresolved. V lost 1 base, J lost 4 bases, and 18 bases lay in between. The CDR3 runs to 17 residues. In germline, CDR1 is SEHNR, CDR2 FQNEAQ (reference sequence). The DNA for the CDR3 is TGTGCCAGCAGCTTAGGCTGGAGCGAACTTCATTCAGATACGCAGTATTTT. This translates into CASSLGWSELHSDTQYF.

The chain couples TRBV19 to TRBJ2-2, with D perhaps matching TRBD2 (6 bases). V shed 3 bases and J shed 4 bases, with 12 bases lying between them. The CDR3 extends over 15 amino acids. Germline lookup yields CDR1 LNHDA and CDR2 SQIVND (reference sequence). The CDR3 reads CASSIGGVTTGELFF. CDR3 DNA sequence: TGTGCCAGTAGTATTGGAGGGGTCACCACCGGGGAGCTGTTTTTT.

This clone has only one observation. The V call is TRBV27, the J call TRBJ2-5; D possibly corresponds to TRBD1 (5 bases). Germline V gene lookup returns CDR1 MNHEY and CDR2 SMNVEV (reference sequence). The CDR3 has 14 amino acids. V lost 5 bases and J lost 1, with 11 bases in between. The CDR3 DNA follows: TGTGCCAGCAGTCCGACAAGGGGCCAAGAGACCCAGTACTTC. Translating gives CASSPTRGQETQYF.